Here is one T cell receptor (beta chain) with its context. The data were obtained in a study of T-cell memory formation after mild COVID-19. CDR3 length: 15 residues. CDR1 is SGHRS, CDR2 YFSETQ, per germline. V lost 5 bases to trimming and J lost 5 bases; unmatched junction nucleotides: 11. Employing constant-segment primers, 5'RACE generated TCR alpha and TCR beta cDNA libraries bearing sample barcodes and UMIs. Each CDR3 protein is one row after TCRdb ran MiXCR on the 5' RACE reads. The profile covers some 250,000 distinct CDR3 sequences, with around 10% appearing a single time and more than 20% taken by the ten largest.

The chain employs TRBV5-1 and TRBJ1-1, with TRBD1 matching over 8 bases. The source material was PBMCs or a T cell subset sorted from them (not recorded which). The sequence came from a man younger than 30 who had mild COVID-19 (a few samples of this study predate the infection). Cell type and time point are not known. The CDR3 region has the DNA TGCGCCAGCAGTCATCCTGGACAGGGAGGTACTGAAGCTTTCTTT. Amino acid sequence: CASSHPGQGGTEAFF.